The clone carrying this TCR beta chain appeared once. These data come from a study of control samples from healthy donors and cancer patients. The CDR3 has 19 residues. Trimming took 6 bases from V and 0 from J, leaving 23 bases between them. Germline lookup yields CDR1 LNHDA and CDR2 SQIVND (reference sequence). Libraries were prepared by immunoSEQ multiplex PCR; TCRdb keeps only in-frame clonotypes and omits some of them. The table has about 150,000 clones, about 95% seen once. The clonotype originates from a man in his fifties or sixties with colorectal cancer. The sample consisted of PBMCs. The gene calls are TRBV19 and TRBJ1-4; D is possibly TRBD1 (5 bases). CDR3 loop: CASRVGQQAALSTNEKLFF. The CDR3 nucleotides read TGTGCCAGTAGGGTAGGGCAACAGGCGGCGCTTTCAACTAATGAAAAACTGTTTTTT.